The entry below describes one T cell receptor beta chain. This clonotype has a handful of counts. The antigen this receptor binds is unknown. No base quality information exists; no much larger clone differs at one position. The source of the sample is a study of response to subunit inactivated influenza vaccine listed by TCRdb under 2018. Notes on the research overall: Deep quantitative profiling of the T cell receptor repertoire was used in the study to follow responses to a trivalent subunit inactivated influenza vaccine.

Libraries were made using RT-PCR. This sample was sequenced with an Illumina HiSeq 2500. In-frame beta chains were kept once TCRdb had trimmed the public reads at Q25 with fastp and called clones with MiXCR. CDR3 protein sequences are deduplicated, and each keeps its most common genes and DNA. Counted in this sample were more than 450,000 distinct CDR3 sequences; about an eighth of them appeared once. Roughly 10% of the sample comes from the top ten. On the study overall, not on this receptor specifically: It was suggested by the authors that each seasonal influenza vaccination may recruit only a limited number of new T cells.

Per the germline V gene, SNHLY is the CDR1 and FYNNEI is the CDR2. V drops 6 bases and J drops 2 bases, leaving 11 bases in between. The CDR3 sequence holds 15 residues, the cysteine and phenylalanine included. This entry keeps only the CDR3 DNA: 45 bases, framed from base 1. The rearrangement combines TRBV2 with TRBJ2-6; 6 matching bases give a weak D call of TRBD2. The sequence was obtained from a man aged 45-60 years who received an inactivated influenza vaccine. Donor details come from another sample of the same person, matched by shared clones. The starting material was PBMCs from blood, obtained on the day of vaccination. The nucleotide sequence is given as TGTGCCAGCAGATGGTCGGGGGCTGGGGCCAACGTCCTGACTTTC. Translated, this gives CASRWSGAGANVLTF. Beyond the CDR3, the reference TRBV2 and TRBJ2-6 genes provide the residues; the full variable domain reads: EPEVTQTPSHQVTQMGQEVILRCVPISNHLYFYWYRQILGQKVEFLVSFYNNEISEKSEIFDDQFSVERPDGSNFTLKIRSTKLEDSAMYFCASRWSGAGANVLTFGAGSRLTVL.